This T cell receptor (beta chain) originates from a study of Ad26.COV2.S vaccination and SARS-CoV-2 variants. The CDR3 has 11 residues. Germline CDR1 is SGHAT and CDR2 is FQNNGV. The V gene lost 2 bases and the J gene lost 11 bases, with 9 bases spanning the gap. The table lists this clone with a count of one. The treatment is: approximately 18 received Ad26.COV2.S at low or high dose, single or two shots; 5 received placebo; per-sample allocation not given. Each sample was drawn 63 days after the first injection (of vaccine or placebo). The assay was immunoSEQ multiplex PCR, and TCRdb's table has in-frame clones only and misses some. This table holds roughly 380,000 clones, around 83% found once.

The clonotype comes from a person between 18 and 59 years old who received the Ad26.COV2.S COVID-19 vaccine or a placebo. Sample: peripheral blood, taken in a trial of Ad26.COV2.S vaccine versus placebo. The chain joins TRBV11-2 to TRBJ1-1; a possible D gene is TRBD1 (5 bases). The CDR3 DNA is TGTGCCAGCAGCTTACCAGGGCGGGCTTTCTTT. This sequence encodes CASSLPGRAFF.